What follows are 23 T cell receptor beta chains derived from one specimen sequenced in a study of blood T cell repertoires in COVID-19. TCRdb keeps only in-frame clones here, not all; method: immunoSEQ multiplex PCR. The sample has 200,000 to 250,000 clones; approximately 90% are singletons. Sequencing was done on a sample of peripheral blood. These receptors were taken from a young woman with COVID-19, enrolled during active disease.

V gene TRBV15 combines with J gene TRBJ1-4, with D unresolved. This CDR3 spans 13 amino acids. Looked up from germline, CDR1 is LNHNV and CDR2 is YYDKDF (reference sequence). Trimming shortened V by 3 bases and J by 8 bases, and 10 bases separated the two germline ends. This CDR3 reads CATSRERGEKLFF. In nucleotides, the CDR3 is TGTGCCACCAGCAGGGAACGAGGGGAAAAACTGTTTTTT.

This chain joins TRBV7-2 and TRBJ2-2, with D perhaps TRBD1 (6 bases). Germline assignment: CDR1 SGHTA and CDR2 FQGNSA. The CDR3 extends over 13 amino acids. V shed 2 bases and J shed 7 bases, with 8 bases lying between them. The CDR3 coding sequence is TGTGCCAGCAGCTTAAAGGGGGTCGGGGAGCTGTTTTTT. As protein: CASSLKGVGELFF.

The CDR3 nucleotides read TGTGCCATCAGCGCGGACAGACGGGGCACTGAAGCTTTCTTT. This translates into CAISADRRGTEAFF. This rearrangement joins TRBV10-3 to TRBJ1-1; a weak D match, TRBD1 (6 bases). Germline V gene data show CDR1 as ENHRY and CDR2 as SYGVKD. V was trimmed by 6 bases and J by 4 bases, leaving 15 bases between them. There are 14 residues in the CDR3.

The rearrangement uses TRBV5-3 and TRBJ1-1, with a tentative D call TRBD1 (6 bases). TRBV5-3 qualifies as an ORF whose function is uncertain. This CDR3 has 20 residues. Deletions cut 2 bases from V and 1 base from J, with 27 bases between. The CDR3 reads CARSFEGAQLRGGKNTEAFF. The CDR3 DNA reads TGTGCCAGAAGCTTTGAAGGGGCCCAGTTACGTGGGGGCAAGAACACTGAAGCTTTCTTT.

The chain couples TRBV6-4 to TRBJ2-1, with 10 nucleotides matching TRBD2. The CDR3 consists of 18 residues. With V trimmed by 0 bases and J by 7 bases, 12 bases remained unmatched. Per germline, CDR1 MRHNA and CDR2 SNTAGT. CDR3 sequence reads: CASSDSSRASGSRNEQFF. As DNA, the CDR3 is TGTGCCAGCAGTGACTCGAGTCGGGCTAGCGGGAGTAGGAATGAGCAGTTCTTC.

The chain has TRBV3-1 (or the pseudogene TRBV3-2) and TRBJ2-2, with 12 bases identical to TRBD2. V lost 4 bases and J lost 6; bases outside the gene matches: 6. Germline values: CDR1 LGHDT, CDR2 YNNKEL (reference sequence). The CDR3 loop spans 16 amino acids. This CDR3 is CASSRALAGGPGELFF. The CDR3 coding sequence is TGTGCCAGCAGCCGAGCACTAGCGGGGGGTCCCGGGGAGCTGTTTTTT.

The genes are TRBV12-3 or TRBV12-4 and TRBJ1-3; 7 positions agree with TRBD1. The CDR3 contains 12 residues. V shed 3 bases, J shed 7 bases, and the junction held 0 bases outside the gene matches. The DNA of the CDR3 is TGTGCCAGCAGTTTGGGACAGAACACCATATATTTT. As protein: CASSLGQNTIYF.

The chain uses TRBV7-2 and TRBJ1-5; D might be TRBD1 (6 bases). CDR1 is SGHTA and CDR2 is FQGNSA in the germline V gene. With 3 bases removed from V and 1 base from J, the gap between germline ends came to 10 bases. The CDR3 sequence is 15 residues long. The CDR3 DNA reads as TGTGCCAGCAGCTTGAGGCAGGGGAGCAATCAGCCCCAGCATTTT. Amino acid sequence: CASSLRQGSNQPQHF.

This chain connects TRBV6-5 to TRBJ1-1, with 8 bases that match TRBD1. Trimming removed 2 bases from V and 3 bases from J; junction bases left unmatched: 5. CDR1 MNHEY and CDR2 SVGAGI come from the germline V gene. CDR3 length equals 15 residues. The CDR3 here is CASSYRDRIHTEAFF. As DNA, the CDR3 is TGTGCCAGCAGTTACCGGGACAGGATACACACTGAAGCTTTCTTT.

This chain uses TRBV4-1 with TRBJ2-3; D is perhaps TRBD2 (7 bases). CDR1 is MGHRA and CDR2 is YSYEKL in the germline V gene. V was clipped by 2 bases and J by 1 base, with 13 bases between them. This CDR3 contains 16 residues. The CDR3 DNA reads as TGCGCCAGCAGCCAACTCCTAGGGGGGGGCACAGATACGCAGTATTTT. Its translation: CASSQLLGGGTDTQYF.

CDR3 sequence reads: CASSPGIAGGVYEQYF. The DNA of the CDR3 is TGTGCCAGCAGCCCGGGGATCGCAGGGGGCGTCTACGAGCAGTACTTC. The V call is TRBV3-1 (or the pseudogene TRBV3-2), the J call TRBJ2-7, with TRBD1 matching over 8 bases. V dropped 4 bases and J dropped 3; count of bases not matched to a gene: 11. Germline loops: CDR1 LGHDT, CDR2 YNNKEL (reference sequence). The CDR3 totals 16 residues.

This chain joins TRBV21-1 and TRBJ2-1; TRBD2, the table's D call, lacks a check against the DNA. TRBV21-1 has pseudogene status. CDR3 length: 11 residues. CDR3 in amino acids: CASSREGEQFF. DNA for the CDR3: TGTGCCAGCAGCAGGGAGGGTGAGCAGTTCTTC.

This clone is a singleton in its sample. The chain employs TRBV19 and TRBJ2-1, with 9 bases fitting TRBD2. The V and J ends lost 5 bases and 0 bases, in that order; junction bases with no gene match: 14. CDR3 length: 19 amino acids. Per the germline V gene, CDR1 is LNHDA and CDR2 is SQIVND (reference sequence). The chain's CDR3 is CASSGPSADSGGSYNEQFF. The CDR3 nucleotides are TGTGCCAGTAGTGGCCCGTCAGCTGATAGCGGGGGCTCCTACAATGAGCAGTTCTTC.

V usage is TRBV10-3 and J usage is TRBJ1-2, with 12 bases lining up with TRBD1. The CDR3 covers 17 residues. Germline-derived CDR1 and CDR2 are ENHRY and SYGVKD. Losses at the gene ends were 3 bases for V and 1 base for J; bases not matched to a gene: 6. The CDR3 reads CAISDRDRGQVNYGYTF. The CDR3 coding sequence is TGTGCCATCAGTGACCGGGACAGGGGGCAGGTTAACTATGGCTACACCTTC.

J is TRBJ2-2 and V is TRBV21-1; the tabulated D call, TRBD1, remains unverified against the DNA. TRBV21-1 is flagged as a pseudogene. The CDR3 contains 17 residues. CDR3 nucleotide sequence: TGTGCCAGCAGCCCCCGCAGGCAGGGGTTGAACACCGGGGAGCTGTTTTTT. Translation: CASSPRRQGLNTGELFF.

The chain couples TRBV1 to TRBJ2-1; TRBD2, the table's D call, lacks a check against the DNA. TRBV1 is recorded as a pseudogene. The CDR3 runs 17 residues. In DNA, the CDR3 is TGCACCAGCAGCCAAGCCACCACCGGGACTAGGAGGAATGAGCAGTTCTTC. Protein: CTSSQATTGTRRNEQFF.

This chain uses TRBV7-6 with TRBJ1-1; unclear D gene. V gave up 1 base and J gave up 1 base, with 4 bases separating them. From germline, CDR1 is SGHVS and CDR2 FNYEAQ. The CDR3 runs 13 residues. The CDR3 sequence: CASSLGRNTEAFF. The CDR3 DNA follows: TGTGCCAGCAGCTTAGGCAGGAACACTGAAGCTTTCTTT.

The chain combines TRBV2 with TRBJ1-1; perhaps TRBD1 as D (6 bases). V dropped 8 bases and J dropped 5 bases, with 12 bases sitting between them. The CDR3 contains 12 residues. CDR1 SNHLY and CDR2 FYNNEI come from the germline V gene. The chain's CDR3 is CASGGGLTEAFF. In DNA form, the CDR3 reads TGTGCCAGCGGGGGGGGCTTAACTGAAGCTTTCTTT.

This chain links TRBV7-2 with TRBJ2-1, with 8 bases aligning to TRBD2. The V gene's germline CDR1 is SGHTA and CDR2 FQGNSA. This CDR3 spans 16 amino acids. Germline trimming cut 5 bases from V and 2 bases from J; bases unmatched to any gene: 8. DNA of the CDR3: TGTGCCAGCAGCAATAGAGGACTAGCACCCTACAATGAGCAGTTCTTC. This gives the protein CASSNRGLAPYNEQFF.

This chain uses TRBV6-2 or TRBV6-3 with TRBJ1-1; the D is unclear. The germline gives CDR1 MNHEY, CDR2 SVGEGT. The V gene lost 2 bases and the J gene lost 4 bases, with 11 bases spanning the gap. The CDR3 runs to 14 residues. CDR3 nucleotide sequence: TGTGCCAGCAGTTACATAGTCCAGGCCACTGAAGCTTTCTTT. The encoded protein is CASSYIVQATEAFF.

The chain has TRBV6-2 or TRBV6-3 and TRBJ1-1; D ambiguous. The V gene lost 2 bases and the J gene lost 5 bases, with 9 bases spanning the gap. Germline values: CDR1 MNHEY, CDR2 SVGEGT. CDR3 length equals 13 residues. This CDR3 reads CASSYGGKTEAFF. In nucleotides, the CDR3 is TGTGCCAGCAGTTACGGCGGGAAAACTGAAGCTTTCTTT.

V gene TRBV12-5 combines with J gene TRBJ2-7, with 8 bases fitting TRBD1. This CDR3 is 15 amino acids long. Unmatched junction bases numbered 4, after V lost 1 base and J lost 2 bases. Looked up from germline, CDR1 is LGHNT and CDR2 is FRNRAP. Here the CDR3 reads CASGLGGTGTYEQYV. The CDR3 region has the DNA TGTGCTAGTGGTTTGGGGGGGACAGGTACCTACGAGCAGTACGTC.

This CDR3 reads CASSQEPYRAGTDTQYF. CDR3 DNA: TGCGCCAGCAGCCAAGAGCCCTACAGGGCTGGCACAGATACGCAGTATTTT. V and J are TRBV4-3 and TRBJ2-3; D possibly corresponds to TRBD1 (6 bases). This CDR3 has 17 residues. The germline V gene has CDR1 LGHNA and CDR2 YSLEER. With 0 bases removed from V and 1 base from J, the gap between germline ends came to 14 bases.